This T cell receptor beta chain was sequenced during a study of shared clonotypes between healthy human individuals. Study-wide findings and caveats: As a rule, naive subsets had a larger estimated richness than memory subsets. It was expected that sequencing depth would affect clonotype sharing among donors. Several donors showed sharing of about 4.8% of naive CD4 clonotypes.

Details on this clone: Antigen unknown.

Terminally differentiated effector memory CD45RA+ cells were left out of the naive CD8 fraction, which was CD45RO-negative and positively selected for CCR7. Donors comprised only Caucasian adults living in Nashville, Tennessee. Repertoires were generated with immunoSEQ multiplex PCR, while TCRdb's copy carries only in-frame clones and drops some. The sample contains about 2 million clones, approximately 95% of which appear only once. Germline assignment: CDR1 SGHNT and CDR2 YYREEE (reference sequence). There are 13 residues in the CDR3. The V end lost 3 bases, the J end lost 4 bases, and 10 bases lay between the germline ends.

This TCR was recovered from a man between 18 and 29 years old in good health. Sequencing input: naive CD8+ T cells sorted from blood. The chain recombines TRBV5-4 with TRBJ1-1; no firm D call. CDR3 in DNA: TGTGCCAGCAGCTCCGGAAGGAGCACTGAAGCTTTCTTT. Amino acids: CASSSGRSTEAFF.